This T cell receptor (beta chain) was captured by sequencing in a study of T cell responses to AZD1222 COVID-19 vaccine. General study findings and limits: Across the whole spike, CD4 TCRs peaked at regions 160-218 and 743-854.

The germline V gene encodes CDR1 MDHEN and CDR2 SYDVKM. The CDR3 spans 12 residues. The ends were cut back, 6 bases at V and 8 bases at J, with 13 bases in the middle. Repertoires were generated with immunoSEQ multiplex PCR, while TCRdb's copy carries only in-frame clones and drops some. The sample yields approximately 100,000 clones, less than 85% seen once. Worth noting for this clone: Its antigen is unknown.

The TCR comes from an adult who received the AZD1222 COVID-19 vaccine. Sequenced here: peripheral blood, sampled 28 days after the second AZD1222 dose. J is TRBJ1-1 and V is TRBV28; tentative D call: TRBD1 (5 bases). CDR3 loop: CASSTKRGEAFF. The CDR3 DNA sequence: TGTGCCAGCAGCACAAAAAGGGGAGAAGCTTTCTTT.